These 9 T cell receptor beta chains were sequenced from one sample in a study of cytomegalovirus exposure and HLA in healthy donors. The PCR contained 60 Vbeta and 13 Jbeta primers. Data came from immunoSEQ multiplex PCR; TCRdb stores just in-frame clones and leaves some out. Counted here are 200,000 to 300,000 clones, 84% occurring once; the ten biggest clones make up roughly 2%. The sequencing sample was made of PBMCs. These receptors were taken from a woman aged 40 to 50 in good health and CMV-seropositive.

This chain connects TRBV2 to TRBJ2-3, with a weak D call TRBD2 (6 bases). The CDR3 extends over 14 amino acids. V lost 8 bases to trimming and J lost 0 bases, with 12 bases between them. The germline V gene has CDR1 SNHLY and CDR2 FYNNEI. CDR3: CASGSSGSTDTQYF. The CDR3 DNA is TGTGCCAGCGGGTCGAGCGGGAGCACAGATACGCAGTATTTT.

The chain is built from TRBV6-4 and TRBJ1-5; D is ambiguous. Germline values: CDR1 MRHNA, CDR2 SNTAGT. With 4 bases removed from V and 0 bases from J, the gap between germline ends came to 7 bases. The CDR3 sequence is 14 residues long. DNA of the CDR3: TGTGCCAGCAGTGTAGATCATAGCAATCAGCCCCAGCATTTT. Residues: CASSVDHSNQPQHF.

CDR3 amino acids: CASSQEWTSWREQYF. CDR3 nucleotide sequence: TGTGCCAGCAGCCAAGAGTGGACTAGCTGGCGCGAGCAGTACTTC. The J gene is TRBJ2-7, the V gene TRBV14; TRBD2 agrees at 8 bases. CDR1 and CDR2 (germline): SGHDN, FVKESK. This CDR3 is built from 15 residues. The V and J ends lost 0 bases and 6 bases, in that order; junction bases with no gene match: 7.

The rearrangement joins TRBV29-1 to TRBJ1-2; weak D call: TRBD1 (5 bases). With 1 base removed from V and 4 bases from J, the gap between germline ends came to 16 bases. This CDR3 is 15 amino acids long. The germline V gene encodes CDR1 SQVTM and CDR2 ANQGSEA. CDR3 nucleotides: TGCAGCGTTGAAGGCATGCGGGGGGAGGTCTATGGCTACACCTTC. This sequence encodes CSVEGMRGEVYGYTF. Combining the CDR3 with reference TRBV29-1 and TRBJ1-2 gives the whole variable domain SAVISQKPSRDICQRGTSLTIQCQVDSQVTMMFWYRQQPGQSLTLIATANQGSEATYESGFVIDKFPISRPNLTFSTLTVSNMSPEDSSIYLCSVEGMRGEVYGYTFGSGTRLTVV.

V gene TRBV6-1 combines with J gene TRBJ2-5, with 9 positions matching TRBD2. The CDR3 spans 15 residues. CDR1 MNHNS and CDR2 SASEGT come from the germline V gene. The trim removed 3 bases at V and 6 bases at J, leaving 8 bases unmatched. CDR3 in DNA: TGTGCCAGCAGTGACTCTAGCGGGAAGGAGCAGACCCAGTACTTC. Its translation is CASSDSSGKEQTQYF.

The V call is TRBV12-5, the J call TRBJ2-7; 10 bases map to TRBD2. The CDR3 extends over 15 amino acids. Losses at the gene ends were 6 bases for V and 2 bases for J; bases not matched to a gene: 7. CDR1 is LGHNT, CDR2 FRNRAP, per germline. This chain's CDR3 is CASGLAGGPPYEQYF. The DNA of the CDR3 is TGTGCTAGTGGCTTAGCGGGAGGCCCCCCCTACGAGCAGTACTTC. The full variable domain, completed using reference TRBV12-5 and TRBJ2-7, is DARVTQTPRHKVTEMGQEVTMRCQPILGHNTVFWYRQTMMQGLELLAYFRNRAPLDDSGMPKDRFSAEMPDATLATLKIQPSEPRDSAVYFCASGLAGGPPYEQYFGPGTRLTVT.

CDR3 DNA sequence: TGTGCCAGCACCGTGAGGGGGGGCCATCAGCCCCAGCATTTT. Amino acids: CASTVRGGHQPQHF. V is TRBV6-1 and J is TRBJ1-5; D perhaps matches TRBD1 (6 bases). The CDR3 is made up of 14 amino acids. The V and J ends lost 7 bases and 5 bases respectively, with 15 bases between them. Germline assignment: CDR1 MNHNS and CDR2 SASEGT.

The chain uses TRBV11-3 and TRBJ2-1; D might be TRBD2 (5 bases). There are 14 residues in the CDR3. The V end lost 4 bases, the J end lost 8 bases, and 15 bases lay between the germline ends. The germline V gene encodes CDR1 SGHNT and CDR2 YENEEA. CDR3 DNA: TGTGCCAGCAGCTCTCCAACGCGAGGGCATGAGCAGTTCTTC. The encoded protein is CASSSPTRGHEQFF.

This chain uses TRBV6-5 with TRBJ1-1; D unresolved. Germline V gene sequence: CDR1 MNHEY, CDR2 SVGAGI. The CDR3 sequence is 14 residues long. Trimming stripped 0 bases from V and 1 base from J, with 6 bases between. The CDR3 nucleotides are TGTGCCAGCAGTTACTCCCAGGAGAACACTGAAGCTTTCTTT. Translated, it gives CASSYSQENTEAFF.